These 12 T cell receptor beta chains came from one sample sequenced in a study of T cells in Graves' hyperthyroidism and ophthalmopathy. Amplified TCR beta CDR3 regions derived from RNA transcripts. When the TCR CDR3 underwent first-round RT-PCR, the HTBI primer set was used. TCRdb passed the multiplex PCR reads through MiXCR, listing each CDR3 protein once. The sample has 460,000 or so distinct CDR3 sequences, 14% seen once; the top ten hold over 15%. Input material: blood. These receptors were taken from a woman between 18 and 29 years old with Graves' hyperthyroidism.

In its sample, this clonotype was seen a few times. This chain connects TRBV2 to TRBJ2-7; maybe TRBD2 (6 bases). The CDR3 extends over 14 amino acids. Germline V lookup: CDR1 SNHLY, CDR2 FYNNEI. The V end lost 6 bases, the J end lost 0 bases, and 12 bases lay between the germline ends. In DNA, the CDR3 is TGTGCCAGCAGCGGGAGCTACCTCTCCTACGAGCAGTACGTC. This codes for CASSGSYLSYEQYV.

This clonotype was recorded many times. V gene TRBV20-1 combines with J gene TRBJ2-1; the match to TRBD1 covers 9 bases. V lost 4 bases to trimming and J lost 3 bases; unmatched junction nucleotides: 10. CDR3 length equals 16 residues. CDR1 DFQATT and CDR2 SNEGSKA come from the germline V gene (reference sequence). The chain's CDR3 is CSAKIQGATIYNEQFF. The CDR3 DNA follows: TGCAGTGCTAAGATACAGGGGGCGACAATCTACAATGAGCAGTTCTTC.

This clonotype was observed at least ten times. V and J are TRBV7-2 and TRBJ1-1; D is possibly TRBD1 (6 bases). From germline, CDR1 is SGHTA and CDR2 FQGNSA. The ends were cut back, 1 base at V and 0 bases at J, with 12 bases in the middle. The CDR3 has 16 amino acids. CDR3 sequence (DNA): TGTGCCAGCAGCTTAGATTGGGGGCTGGTGAACACTGAAGCTTTCTTT. Translation gives CASSLDWGLVNTEAFF.

This clonotype has a count of ten or more. This rearrangement joins TRBV24-1 to TRBJ2-1, with D possibly being TRBD1 or TRBD2 (6 bases each). The CDR3 consists of 13 residues. CDR1 and CDR2 from the germline V gene are KGHDR and SFDVKD. V lost 9 bases and J 4 bases, leaving 12 bases between the germline ends. The CDR3 DNA sequence: TGTGCCACCGGGGGGCACATTTACAATGAGCAGTTCTTC. It codes for CATGGHIYNEQFF.

Ten or more counts support this clonotype. V usage is TRBV27 and J usage is TRBJ2-2, with 14 positions matching TRBD2. Germline CDR1 and CDR2: MNHEY and SMNVEV (reference sequence). This CDR3 comprises 17 residues. J was trimmed by 6 bases and V by 3 bases; bases with no gene match: 6. The CDR3: CASSFGTSGSFAGELFF. CDR3 sequence (DNA): TGTGCCAGCAGTTTCGGGACTAGCGGGAGTTTTGCCGGGGAGCTGTTTTTT.

This chain links TRBV13 with TRBJ1-2; 9 bases are a match to TRBD1. The V segment lost 4 bases and the J segment 0 bases; nucleotides outside the gene matches: 6. There are 16 residues in the CDR3. CDR1 is PRHDT and CDR2 is FYEKMQ in the germline V gene (reference sequence). As DNA, the CDR3 is TGTGCCAGCAGCTCGCCGACAGGGGGTCCTAACTATGGCTACACCTTC. It codes for CASSSPTGGPNYGYTF.

The chain recombines TRBV19 with TRBJ2-1; TRBD1 matches 9 bases. With V trimmed by 7 bases and J by 5 bases, 9 bases remained unmatched. The germline CDR1 and CDR2 sequences are LNHDA and SQIVND (reference sequence). The CDR3 sequence is 15 residues long. For the CDR3, the DNA is TGTGCCAGTACCGACGACAGGGGGAGGAACAATGAGCAGTTCTTC. Translation: CASTDDRGRNNEQFF.

This chain joins TRBV5-6 and TRBJ2-3; 7 nucleotides align to TRBD1. Unmatched junction bases numbered 5, after V lost 5 bases and J lost 2 bases. The CDR3 consists of 14 residues. CDR1 SGHDT and CDR2 YYEEEE come from the germline V gene. In DNA form, the CDR3 reads TGTGCCAGCAGGACCGGGACAGCCACAGATACGCAGTATTTT. Translation: CASRTGTATDTQYF. Based on the CDR3 plus reference TRBV5-6 and TRBJ2-3, the full variable domain is DAGVTQSPTHLIKTRGQQVTLRCSPKSGHDTVSWYQQALGQGPQFIFQYYEEEERQRGNFPDRFSGHQFPNYSSELNVNALLLGDSALYLCASRTGTATDTQYFGPGTRLTVL.

The chain has TRBV3-1 and TRBJ2-7, with unresolved D. V lost 0 bases, J lost 2 bases, and 2 bases lay in between. The CDR3 covers 12 residues. Germline V gives CDR1 LGHDT, CDR2 YNNKEL (reference sequence). The DNA for the CDR3 is TGTGCCAGCAGCCAAGAAACCTACGAGCAGTACGTC. It specifies CASSQETYEQYV.

This clonotype was counted at least ten times. V and J are TRBV11-2 and TRBJ1-4; D not certain. The CDR3 sequence is 11 residues long. Per the germline V gene, CDR1 is SGHAT and CDR2 is FQNNGV. Trimming stripped 5 bases from V and 7 bases from J, with 5 bases between. Here the CDR3 DNA reads TGTGCCAGCAGCAGAGGTGAAAAACTGTTTTTT. It specifies CASSRGEKLFF.

This clonotype was counted at least ten times. V and J are TRBV12-3 or TRBV12-4 and TRBJ2-7, with D possibly matching TRBD2 (5 bases). The CDR3 has 12 residues. Trimming shortened V by 6 bases and J by 3 bases, and 9 bases separated the two germline ends. The CDR3 region has the DNA TGTGCCAGCAGCTACCGGGACTACGAGCAGTACTTC. It specifies CASSYRDYEQYF.

This clonotype was seen many times. The DNA of the CDR3 is TGTGCCAGCACCATGGGACAGGGAGGCGGTGAAAAACTGTTTTTT. Amino acid sequence: CASTMGQGGGEKLFF. J is TRBJ1-4 and V is TRBV12-3 or TRBV12-4; 9 positions match TRBD1. CDR3 length equals 15 residues. V shed 7 bases and J 7 bases; nucleotides not matched to a gene: 10.